This entry lists 25 T cell receptor beta chains sequenced from one sample in a study of control samples from healthy donors and cancer patients. Sequencing used immunoSEQ multiplex PCR; TCRdb keeps in-frame clones, though not all of them. The sample has some 150,000 clones, around 90% seen once. The sample was blood. The receptors derive from a man aged 25-40 years in good health.

There are a few counts of this clone. The chain employs TRBV5-1 and TRBJ2-1; D is tentatively TRBD1 or TRBD2 (6 bases each). Germline-derived CDR1 and CDR2 are SGHRS and YFSETQ. The V gene lost 0 bases and the J gene lost 0 bases, with 10 bases spanning the gap. The CDR3 is 16 residues long. CDR3 residues: CASSLEGGSSYNEQFF. The CDR3 bases are TGCGCCAGCAGCTTGGAGGGGGGAAGCTCCTACAATGAGCAGTTCTTC.

This chain joins TRBV3-1 (or the pseudogene TRBV3-2) and TRBJ1-1, with D possibly TRBD1 on 5 matching bases. CDR3 size: 15 residues. CDR1 and CDR2 from the germline V gene are LGHDT and YNNKEL (reference sequence). V was pared by 0 bases and J by 6 bases, with 14 bases between. As DNA, the CDR3 is TGTGCCAGCAGCCAAGATTTGGGGCGGGGAGCTGAAGCTTTCTTT. It encodes CASSQDLGRGAEAFF.

The V and J genes are TRBV3-1 (or the pseudogene TRBV3-2) and TRBJ1-1; TRBD1 matches at 9 bases. V lost 0 bases and J lost 10; bases outside the gene matches: 15. This CDR3 has 17 amino acids. Germline V gene sequence: CDR1 LGHDT, CDR2 YNNKEL (reference sequence). Written as DNA, the CDR3 is TGTGCCAGCAGCCAAGATCCCTTGGGACAGGGTGGGGTAAGAGCTTTCTTT. Translation: CASSQDPLGQGGVRAFF.

The genes are TRBV18 and TRBJ2-5; TRBD2 matches 14 bases. The germline V gene encodes CDR1 KGHSH and CDR2 LQKENI. V trimming: 4 bases; J trimming: 1 base; junction bases outside the gene matches: 8. The CDR3 has 18 amino acids. As DNA, the CDR3 is TGTGCCAGCTCACGAGGGACTAGCGGGGGAGTTAGCCAAGAGACCCAGTACTTC. Translated: CASSRGTSGGVSQETQYF.

This chain uses TRBV19 with TRBJ1-2, with 9 bases identical to TRBD1. This CDR3 has 14 amino acids. Trimming removed 10 bases from V and 2 bases from J; junction bases left unmatched: 8. Germline assignment: CDR1 LNHDA and CDR2 SQIVND (reference sequence). The DNA for the CDR3 is TGTGCCACTAAATCCGGACAGGGGAACTATGGCTACACCTTC. Amino acid sequence: CATKSGQGNYGYTF.

This chain links TRBV24-1 with TRBJ2-3; TRBD1 matches 9 bases. CDR3 length: 17 amino acids. V was pared by 4 bases and J by 1 base, with 8 bases of the junction left unmatched. Germline values: CDR1 KGHDR, CDR2 SFDVKD. CDR3 sequence (DNA): TGTGCCACCAGTGACCCTGGGACAGGGCCGGGCACAGATACGCAGTATTTT. This translates into CATSDPGTGPGTDTQYF.

V gene TRBV6-5 combines with J gene TRBJ2-7, with D possibly matching TRBD1 (5 bases). Deletions cut 6 bases from V and 3 bases from J, with 12 bases between. CDR1 is MNHEY and CDR2 is SVGAGI in the germline V gene. The CDR3 is 13 residues long. The CDR3 sequence: CASRKQTVYEQYF. CDR3 DNA: TGTGCCAGCAGGAAACAGACAGTCTACGAGCAGTACTTC.

The rearrangement uses TRBV5-6 and TRBJ2-7, with 7 bases that match TRBD1. Germline-derived CDR1 and CDR2 are SGHDT and YYEEEE. CDR3 length equals 13 residues. Losses at the gene ends were 4 bases for V and 4 bases for J; bases not matched to a gene: 5. The CDR3 loop is CASSPGDSYEQYF. The DNA for the CDR3 is TGTGCCAGCAGCCCTGGGGACAGTTACGAGCAGTACTTC.

V and J are TRBV6-5 and TRBJ2-7; D unresolved. The CDR3 runs to 14 residues. V dropped 6 bases and J dropped 2 bases, with 14 bases sitting between them. Germline V CDR1 and CDR2: MNHEY, SVGAGI. This chain's CDR3 is CASSARIGPYEQYF. CDR3 DNA: TGTGCCAGCAGCGCCCGGATCGGGCCCTACGAGCAGTACTTC.

This clone appeared a single time. V usage is TRBV25-1 and J usage is TRBJ1-2; D not certain. The CDR3 runs 11 residues. The V gene's germline CDR1 is MGHDK and CDR2 SYGVNS. Trimming cost V 6 bases and J 4 bases, with 6 bases left between them. The CDR3: CASREGYGYTF. CDR3 in DNA: TGTGCCAGCAGGGAAGGCTATGGCTACACCTTC.

This clone has only one observation. The CDR3 region is CASSLAPTSGGQYEQYF. The DNA of the CDR3 is TGTGCCAGCAGCTTAGCACCCACTAGCGGGGGACAATACGAGCAGTACTTC. The rearrangement uses TRBV7-9 and TRBJ2-7, with TRBD2 matching 11 bases. The CDR3 loop spans 17 amino acids. Germline trimming cut 0 bases from V and 4 bases from J; bases unmatched to any gene: 8. CDR1 and CDR2 (germline): SEHNR, FQNEAQ (reference sequence).

The V gene is TRBV9, the J gene TRBJ2-2; D is unresolved. This CDR3 has 13 residues. V lost 4 bases and J lost 4, with 8 bases in between. The germline gives CDR1 SGDLS, CDR2 YYNGEE. This CDR3 is CASSPAPTGELFF. As DNA, the CDR3 is TGTGCCAGCAGCCCAGCACCCACCGGGGAGCTGTTTTTT.

The rearrangement joins TRBV5-1 to TRBJ2-3; D unclear. In germline, CDR1 is SGHRS, CDR2 YFSETQ. V was shortened by 3 bases and J by 5 bases, with 7 bases between the two germline ends. The CDR3 extends over 12 amino acids. The CDR3 sequence is CASSSRLDTQYF. CDR3 in DNA: TGCGCCAGCAGCTCTCGGTTAGATACGCAGTATTTT. The full variable domain, with the rest looked up from reference TRBV5-1 and TRBJ2-3, is KAGVTQTPRYLIKTRGQQVTLSCSPISGHRSVSWYQQTPGQGLQFLFEYFSETQRNKGNFPGRFSGRQFSNSRSEMNVSTLELGDSALYLCASSSRLDTQYFGPGTRLTVL.

V and J are TRBV9 and TRBJ1-4, with D maybe TRBD1 (5 bases). The germline CDR1 and CDR2 sequences are SGDLS and YYNGEE. Deletions cut 4 bases from V and 7 bases from J, with 8 bases between. The CDR3 extends over 12 amino acids. The DNA for the CDR3 is TGTGCCAGCAGCACCGGGACTGAAAAACTGTTTTTT. Amino acids: CASSTGTEKLFF.

The chain has TRBV5-1 and TRBJ1-1, with 9 positions matching TRBD1. Germline V gives CDR1 SGHRS, CDR2 YFSETQ. The CDR3 spans 11 residues. Trimming took 3 bases from V and 12 from J; bases not matched to a gene: 3. The CDR3 DNA follows: TGCGCCAGCAGCTACGGACAGGGGACTTTCTTT. As protein: CASSYGQGTFF.

CDR3 residues: CASSQTNRFYQPQHF. The CDR3 DNA sequence: TGTGCCAGCAGTCAAACGAACAGATTTTATCAGCCCCAGCATTTT. The chain recombines TRBV28 with TRBJ1-5, with unresolved D. Deletions cut 5 bases from V and 5 bases from J, with 16 bases between. There are 15 residues in the CDR3. CDR1 is MDHEN and CDR2 is SYDVKM in the germline V gene.

The rearrangement joins TRBV6-6 to TRBJ1-2; D unresolved. Germline V CDR1 and CDR2: MNHNY, SVGAGI (reference sequence). Trimming removed 7 bases from V and 8 bases from J, with 23 bases in between. The length of the CDR3 is 15 residues. Here the CDR3 DNA reads TGTGCCAGCACCCCTCTCGACCTCAATCAGGCAGGCTACACCTTC. Amino acid sequence: CASTPLDLNQAGYTF.

A note on this clone: The germline gene is not matched at one end of the junction; a read error may be the cause. V gene TRBV12-5 combines with J gene TRBJ2-7, with TRBD2 matching 9 bases. The CDR3 is 16 residues long. Germline V CDR1 and CDR2: LGHNT, FRNRAP. The CDR3 nucleotides read TGTGCTTGTGGTTGGGGGGGCGGGGGGGGATCCTACGAGCAGTACTTC. It codes for CACGWGGGGGSYEQYF.

This chain joins TRBV19 and TRBJ2-7, with TRBD2 matching 10 bases. Trimming cost V 5 bases and J 0 bases; bases outside gene matches: 1. Germline CDR1 LNHDA, CDR2 SQIVND (reference sequence). The CDR3 length is 14 residues. The CDR3 protein is CASSPSGGSYEQYF. CDR3 nucleotide sequence: TGTGCCAGTAGTCCTAGCGGGGGCTCCTACGAGCAGTACTTC.

The V and J genes are TRBV5-6 and TRBJ1-3; D is unresolved. CDR1 is SGHDT and CDR2 is YYEEEE in the germline V gene. With 3 bases removed from V and 1 base from J, the gap between germline ends came to 8 bases. This CDR3 spans 14 amino acids. The CDR3 coding sequence is TGTGCCAGCAGCTATAGGGTTTCTGGAAACACCATATATTTT. It translates to CASSYRVSGNTIYF.

This rearrangement joins TRBV4-2 to TRBJ1-5, with D perhaps TRBD1 (5 bases). The germline CDR1 and CDR2 sequences are LGHNA and YNFKEQ. The V gene lost 0 bases and the J gene lost 6 bases, with 9 bases spanning the gap. The CDR3 extends over 14 amino acids. CDR3 loop: CASSQEAGIQPQHF. The CDR3 DNA is TGTGCCAGCAGCCAAGAGGCAGGGATTCAGCCCCAGCATTTT.

The CDR3 DNA sequence: TGTGCCAGCAGCTCCCGGGACAGGGGGACCGGGGAGCTGTTTTTT. Translating gives CASSSRDRGTGELFF. The chain carries TRBV5-5 and TRBJ2-2; 11 nucleotides match TRBD1. Germline CDR1 SGHKS, CDR2 YYEKEE (reference sequence). There are 15 residues in the CDR3. V shed 3 bases, J shed 5 bases, and the junction held 3 bases outside the gene matches.

J is TRBJ1-2 and V is TRBV3-1 (or the pseudogene TRBV3-2); the D is unclear. Per germline, CDR1 LGHDT and CDR2 YNNKEL (reference sequence). The V and J ends lost 4 bases and 3 bases respectively, with 15 bases between them. The CDR3 is 15 amino acids. The chain's CDR3 is CASSPVEGSYYGYTF. For the CDR3, the DNA is TGTGCCAGCAGCCCCGTTGAGGGCTCCTACTATGGCTACACCTTC.

V is TRBV30 and J is TRBJ2-3; D is possibly TRBD1 or TRBD2 (6 bases each). V was clipped by 2 bases and J by 2 bases, with 14 bases between them. The CDR3 loop spans 15 amino acids. Germline assignment: CDR1 GTSNPN and CDR2 SVGIG (reference sequence). The CDR3 protein is CAWSRGAGYTDTQYF. For the CDR3, the DNA is TGTGCCTGGAGTAGGGGGGCAGGGTACACAGATACGCAGTATTTT.

The chain employs TRBV27 and TRBJ1-4; perhaps TRBD1 as D (5 bases). This CDR3 spans 15 amino acids. Per germline, CDR1 MNHEY and CDR2 SMNVEV (reference sequence). The V end was cut by 1 base, the J end by 7 bases, with 13 bases between. The CDR3 nucleotides are TGTGCCAGCAGTTTATTAGGAGGGGATGGTGAAAAACTGTTTTTT. Protein: CASSLLGGDGEKLFF.